This is a list of T cell receptor beta chains from one sample in a study of T-cell reconstitution after alpha-beta-depleted transplantation in children. TCRdb re-called the PCR reads through MiXCR, storing one row per CDR3 protein. The sample has over 550,000 distinct CDR3 sequences, over 9.5% seen once. Sample: PBMCs from the stem cell graft donor, taken from the stem cell graft. The receptors come from a human donor who donated a stem cell graft to a child with acute myeloid leukemia. CDR3s include the opening cysteine and the closing phenylalanine or tryptophan.

J | V | CDR3
TRBJ2-1 | TRBV4-2 | CASSSTSPYNEQFF
TRBJ2-5 | TRBV12-3/TRBV12-4 | CASSPVLLGTQYF
TRBJ1-1 | TRBV5-1 | CASSRGRGQGPTEAFF
TRBJ1-2 | TRBV29-1 | CSVVQGFLYGYTF
TRBJ1-1 | TRBV28 | CASSLQGARRLF
TRBJ1-1 | TRBV3-1 | CASSHGGNEAFF
TRBJ2-5 | TRBV9 | CASSVASQETQYF
TRBJ2-5 | TRBV20-1 | CSAHPGQGEETQYF
TRBJ2-7 | TRBV7-3 | CASSLRAGPLYEQYF
TRBJ2-1 | TRBV29-1 | CSALWRDHSYNEQFF
TRBJ2-1 | TRBV24-1 | CATRAGASNEQFF
TRBJ2-5 | TRBV6-1 | CASREGWAETQYF
TRBJ2-1 | TRBV6-2/TRBV6-3 | CASSSPKGREWYDEQFF
TRBJ2-3 | TRBV15 | CATSRSNALGEDTQYF
TRBJ1-1 | TRBV19 | CASTRGGQGRNEAFF
TRBJ2-7 | TRBV4-1 | CASSQTGTGTYEQYF
TRBJ1-5 | TRBV6-1 | CASSRVQGHGNQPQHF
TRBJ2-7 | TRBV29-1 | CSAKASSYEQYF
TRBJ2-1 | TRBV11-2 | CASSSRLAGGPNEQFF
TRBJ2-1 | TRBV10-3 | CATLAPGNEQFF
TRBJ2-7 | TRBV20-1 | CSARRTGEGEQYF
TRBJ1-5 | TRBV12-3/TRBV12-4 | CASRTGYQPQHF
TRBJ2-7 | TRBV2 | CATRQESYEQYF
TRBJ2-1 | TRBV6-6 | CASRTSLLSGQFF
TRBJ2-1 | TRBV15 | CATSSPLGSSYNEQFF
TRBJ2-7 | TRBV5-1 | CASSPRTTDGYEQYF
TRBJ2-7 | TRBV29-1 | CSVRNPAGGYEQYF
TRBJ2-5 | TRBV18 | CASSHQETQYF
TRBJ1-2 | TRBV20-1 | CSARQDRVKGYTF
TRBJ2-7 | TRBV9 | CASSALGGLGYEQYF
TRBJ2-1 | TRBV7-7 | CASRSARKLALYNEQFF
TRBJ1-6 | TRBV12-3/TRBV12-4 | CASTPGGGLNSPLHF
TRBJ2-2 | TRBV4-3 | CASSPRLAGVSPGELFF
TRBJ2-1 | TRBV9 | CASSSSRRGWDEQFF
TRBJ1-1 | TRBV20-1 | CSARDTQGARTEAFF
TRBJ2-1 | TRBV29-1 | CSVEDRISWTSGSYNEQFF
TRBJ2-1 | TRBV7-2 | CASSSRGAGLADNEQFF
TRBJ1-4 | TRBV3-1 | CASSHTGTGIEKLFF
TRBJ2-1 | TRBV29-1 | CSVDRTSVDEQFF
TRBJ2-1 | TRBV15 | CATATSGRAREQFF
TRBJ2-1 | TRBV10-3 | CAISESISGRTYNEQFF
TRBJ2-6 | TRBV11-2 | CASSWRAGVGANVLTF
TRBJ2-7 | TRBV7-2 | CASSLGQGVTYEQYF
TRBJ1-4 | TRBV15 | CATSRDGGENEKLFF
TRBJ2-2 | TRBV7-2 | CASTPSLSTGELFF
TRBJ1-2 | TRBV12-3/TRBV12-4 | CASTPDRAYGYTF
TRBJ2-5 | TRBV20-1 | CSATVIAGVGETQYF
TRBJ2-1 | TRBV7-2 | CASSSQSAGWGNEQFF
TRBJ1-5 | TRBV6-5 | CASSYSQGNQPQHF
TRBJ1-1 | TRBV7-2 | CASSLYQGGEAFF
TRBJ2-7 | TRBV4-3 | CASSRTSGAAYEQYF
TRBJ1-5 | TRBV4-3 | CASSQDNTLGGNQPQHF
TRBJ1-2 | TRBV4-3 | CASSSGTGDLNYGYTF